Below are 23 T cell receptor beta chains sequenced from a single sample in a study of shared clonotypes between healthy human individuals. The method was immunoSEQ multiplex PCR; TCRdb's version includes in-frame clones alone and lacks a portion of them. The table lists about 1.1 million clones, approximately 80% of them singletons. Material for sequencing was memory CD4+ T cells from PBMCs. Regarding subset: CD45RA-negative fraction. These receptors came from a man aged 18 to 29 in good health. Some clones in this sample may be carry-over from other donors' samples.

This clone was seen once. The chain joins TRBV18 to TRBJ2-1; the D gene is possibly TRBD2 (6 bases). CDR3 length: 16 residues. Trimming took off 3 bases at V and 4 bases at J, with 16 bases between the two ends. Germline CDR1 KGHSH, CDR2 LQKENI. The CDR3 DNA sequence: TGTGCCAGCTCACCGCTAGGGGCGGGAAGTTACAATGAGCAGTTCTTC. Translating gives CASSPLGAGSYNEQFF.

This clone has more than one count but fewer than ten. The chain has TRBV28 and TRBJ1-5; D is uncertain. The V end was cut by 3 bases, the J end by 4 bases, with 13 bases between. The CDR3 totals 15 residues. Germline values: CDR1 MDHEN, CDR2 SYDVKM. For the CDR3, the DNA is TGTGCCAGCAGTTTCTGGTCTACTGGGAATCAGCCCCAGCATTTT. Translating it yields CASSFWSTGNQPQHF.

This sequence joins TRBV5-1 and TRBJ2-7; 9 bases align to TRBD2. The junction had 13 bases not matched to a gene; V was cut back by 0 bases and J by 0 bases. From germline, CDR1 is SGHRS and CDR2 YFSETQ. The length of the CDR3 is 19 residues. The CDR3 reads CASSLAGKREVPFSYEQYF. CDR3 coding DNA: TGCGCCAGCAGCTTGGCCGGAAAGCGGGAGGTGCCGTTCTCCTACGAGCAGTACTTC.

The chain carries TRBV9 and TRBJ2-7; 10 nucleotides match TRBD1. The ends lost 2 bases at V and 5 bases at J; junction bases unmatched: 4. Per germline, CDR1 SGDLS and CDR2 YYNGEE. There are 14 residues in the CDR3. In DNA form, the CDR3 reads TGTGCCAGCAGCGTTACGGGACAGGGGCACGAGCAGTACTTC. As protein: CASSVTGQGHEQYF.

This chain joins TRBV5-4 and TRBJ2-5, with D tentatively TRBD1 or TRBD2 (5 bases each). CDR1 SGHNT and CDR2 YYREEE come from the germline V gene (reference sequence). The V end lost 4 bases, the J end lost 1 base, and 20 bases lay between the germline ends. There are 17 residues in the CDR3. The CDR3 sequence: CASSTPRPGGFQETQYF. In DNA, the CDR3 is TGTGCCAGCAGCACCCCCCGCCCTGGGGGTTTCCAAGAGACCCAGTACTTC.

The genes are TRBV5-8 and TRBJ2-2; no clear D gene. This CDR3 comprises 14 residues. Germline-derived CDR1 and CDR2 are SGHTS and YDEGEE. Trimming stripped 0 bases from V and 1 base from J, with 4 bases between. The CDR3 DNA reads as TGTGCCAGCAGCTTGGCCGGGAACACCGGGGAGCTGTTTTTT. This gives the protein CASSLAGNTGELFF.

This clone was detected a few times. The same CDR3 also results from other DNA sequences found in this sample. The gene calls are TRBV6-1 and TRBJ1-2; possible D gene TRBD1, 6 bases. V lost 4 bases to trimming and J lost 4 bases, with 10 bases between them. CDR1 and CDR2 from the germline V gene are MNHNS and SASEGT. The CDR3 has 13 residues. CDR3 bases: TGTGCCAGCAGTGGCAGGGGCGGCTATGGCTACACCTTC. This translates into CASSGRGGYGYTF.

The chain has TRBV5-6 and TRBJ1-1, with TRBD1 matching over 8 bases. Germline assignment: CDR1 SGHDT and CDR2 YYEEEE. The CDR3 spans 14 residues. Trimming removed 4 bases from V and 3 bases from J; junction bases left unmatched: 5. The CDR3 protein is CASSLTGADTEAFF. DNA for the CDR3: TGTGCCAGCAGCCTGACAGGGGCTGACACTGAAGCTTTCTTT.

This clone was observed a handful of times. DNA for the CDR3: TGTGCCAGTAGTACAGGCAACCCCGGAGGGCTCCATGGCTACACCTTC. Protein sequence: CASSTGNPGGLHGYTF. The rearrangement uses TRBV19 and TRBJ1-2; unclear D gene. V was trimmed by 4 bases and J by 6 bases, leaving 21 bases between them. Germline V gene sequence: CDR1 LNHDA, CDR2 SQIVND (reference sequence). The CDR3 length is 16 residues.

The gene calls are TRBV19 and TRBJ1-1; D may be TRBD1 (6 bases). From germline, CDR1 is LNHDA and CDR2 SQIVND (reference sequence). This CDR3 spans 16 amino acids. Trimming left V 4 bases short and J 2 bases short, with 17 bases between. The DNA for the CDR3 is TGTGCCAGTAGTAGGGCCAGACAGGTGATTAACACTGAAGCTTTCTTT. Protein sequence: CASSRARQVINTEAFF. Variable domain in full (rest from reference TRBV19 and TRBJ1-1): DGGITQSPKYLFRKEGQNVTLSCEQNLNHDAMYWYRQDPGQGLRLIYYSQIVNDFQKGDIAEGYSVSREKKESFPLTVTSAQKNPTAFYLCASSRARQVINTEAFFGQGTRLTVV.

In the case of this clone: Other DNA sequences in the same sample also yield this CDR3. CDR3: CASRTGDYGYTF. The CDR3 nucleotides are TGTGCCAGCCGGACGGGAGACTATGGCTACACCTTC. The V and J genes are TRBV28 and TRBJ1-2; no clear D gene. Trimming left V 8 bases short and J 3 bases short, with 10 bases between. The germline gives CDR1 MDHEN, CDR2 SYDVKM. This CDR3 region has 12 residues.

The chain carries TRBV2 and TRBJ2-1, with 8 bases identical to TRBD2. CDR3 size: 16 residues. V trimming: 6 bases; J trimming: 2 bases; junction bases outside the gene matches: 9. Germline V gives CDR1 SNHLY, CDR2 FYNNEI. Here the CDR3 reads CASSGTGTRTYNEQFF. The DNA of the CDR3 is TGTGCCAGCAGCGGAACCGGGACTAGGACCTACAATGAGCAGTTCTTC.

The chain has TRBV10-3 and TRBJ1-2; the D is unclear. The CDR3 is 14 residues long. The V and J ends lost 0 bases and 3 bases respectively, with 8 bases between them. Germline CDR1 ENHRY, CDR2 SYGVKD. CDR3 coding DNA: TGTGCCATCAGTGAGTCGGGCTATTACTATGGCTACACCTTC. Amino acids: CAISESGYYYGYTF.

This chain joins TRBV4-3 and TRBJ1-2; 10 nucleotides agree with TRBD1. Germline V gene lookup returns CDR1 LGHNA and CDR2 YSLEER. V shed 4 bases, J shed 5 bases, and the junction held 1 base outside the gene matches. CDR3 length: 13 amino acids. The CDR3 sequence is CASSRDRGYGYTF. CDR3 nucleotide sequence: TGCGCCAGCAGCCGGGACAGGGGTTATGGCTACACCTTC.

The gene calls are TRBV15 and TRBJ1-1; a weak D match, TRBD1 (5 bases). The CDR3 sequence is 14 residues long. The V end lost 5 bases, the J end lost 8 bases, and 18 bases lay between the germline ends. Per germline, CDR1 LNHNV and CDR2 YYDKDF (reference sequence). The CDR3 reads CATSARDATNEAFF. CDR3 DNA: TGTGCCACCAGCGCCCGGGACGCAACGAACGAAGCTTTCTTT.

The chain employs TRBV5-1 and TRBJ2-7; a possible D gene is TRBD1 (6 bases). This CDR3 is built from 14 residues. Germline V gene sequence: CDR1 SGHRS, CDR2 YFSETQ. V shed 2 bases and J shed 6 bases, with 15 bases lying between them. The chain's CDR3 is CASSFSRDTAEQYF. CDR3 sequence (DNA): TGCGCCAGCAGCTTTTCCAGGGACACAGCCGAGCAGTACTTC.

J is TRBJ2-1 and V is TRBV2, with TRBD2 matching 9 bases. The CDR3 is 21 amino acids. From germline, CDR1 is SNHLY and CDR2 FYNNEI. Trimming removed 4 bases from V and 1 base from J; junction bases left unmatched: 20. The CDR3 protein is CASSGSMAGGLNRESYNEQFF. CDR3 nucleotides: TGTGCCAGCAGTGGGTCGATGGCGGGAGGGTTGAATCGGGAGTCCTACAATGAGCAGTTCTTC. Together with reference TRBV2 and TRBJ2-1, the CDR3 gives the full variable domain: EPEVTQTPSHQVTQMGQEVILRCVPISNHLYFYWYRQILGQKVEFLVSFYNNEISEKSEIFDDQFSVERPDGSNFTLKIRSTKLEDSAMYFCASSGSMAGGLNRESYNEQFFGPGTRLTVL.

V usage is TRBV6-6 and J usage is TRBJ1-1; D not certain. Germline lookup yields CDR1 MNHNY and CDR2 SVGAGI (reference sequence). This CDR3 contains 12 residues. V gave up 3 bases and J gave up 7 bases, with 9 bases separating them. CDR3 sequence: CASSYLGFEAFF. CDR3 in DNA: TGTGCCAGCAGTTATTTGGGGTTTGAAGCTTTCTTT.

The chain couples TRBV29-1 to TRBJ1-2; TRBD1 matches 7 bases. The CDR3 contains 15 residues. After removal of 6 bases from V and 2 bases from J, the junction contained 12 bases not matched to a gene. Germline CDR1 SQVTM, CDR2 ANQGSEA. DNA for the CDR3: TGCAGCGTGGGGGACAGAGGCCTCGTAAACTATGGCTACACCTTC. Translation gives CSVGDRGLVNYGYTF.

J is TRBJ2-2 and V is TRBV10-3, with 7 bases identical to TRBD2. The V and J ends lost 2 bases and 4 bases, in that order; junction bases with no gene match: 7. The V gene's germline CDR1 is ENHRY and CDR2 SYGVKD. CDR3 length equals 16 residues. CDR3 sequence: CAISEGRLAGTGELFF. In nucleotides, the CDR3 is TGTGCCATCAGTGAGGGAAGACTAGCAGGCACCGGGGAGCTGTTTTTT.

The J gene is TRBJ1-1, the V gene TRBV6-5, with D possibly TRBD1 on 5 matching bases. The ends were cut back, 7 bases at V and 10 bases at J, with 19 bases in the middle. The CDR3 sequence is 13 residues long. From germline, CDR1 is MNHEY and CDR2 SVGAGI. The CDR3 here is CASTPRDGAGAFF. CDR3 nucleotide sequence: TGTGCCAGCACCCCACGGGACGGGGCCGGAGCTTTCTTT.

The chain couples TRBV29-1 to TRBJ2-3; TRBD1 matches 7 bases. This CDR3 is built from 16 residues. The germline V gene encodes CDR1 SQVTM and CDR2 ANQGSEA. Trimming at V came to 5 bases and at J to 3 bases, leaving 14 bases not matched to a gene. Written as DNA, the CDR3 is TGCAGCGTTACAGGGGCCGCATACCAAGGGACAGATACGCAGTATTTT. Amino acids: CSVTGAAYQGTDTQYF.

The chain has TRBV6-1 and TRBJ2-7, with no clear D. Germline assignment: CDR1 MNHNS and CDR2 SASEGT. This CDR3 is built from 14 residues. Between the trimmed V and J ends, which lost 1 base and 3 bases, there was a span of 10 bases. The CDR3 is CASSEGSNLYEQYF. CDR3 sequence (DNA): TGTGCCAGCAGTGAAGGTAGCAATCTCTACGAGCAGTACTTC.